A single sample is the source of the 17 T cell receptor beta chains below, sequenced in a study of blood T cell repertoires in COVID-19. TCRdb keeps only in-frame clones here, not all; method: immunoSEQ multiplex PCR. Of some 120,000 clones in the sample, around four fifths were seen once. The sample consisted of peripheral blood. Every receptor here comes from a man aged 25 to 40 with acute or convalescent COVID-19.

The chain employs TRBV7-2 and TRBJ1-1, with a possible D match to TRBD1 (5 bases). V was trimmed by 5 bases and J by 2 bases, leaving 15 bases between them. Germline V lookup: CDR1 SGHTA, CDR2 FQGNSA. This CDR3 comprises 15 residues. CDR3 nucleotide sequence: TGTGCCAGCAGCCTGGGGCCAGTTGTTAACACTGAAGCTTTCTTT. This sequence encodes CASSLGPVVNTEAFF.

A remark on this clone: This same CDR3 is encoded by further DNA sequences in the sample. V is TRBV19 and J is TRBJ2-1, with D possibly being TRBD2 (5 bases). With 1 base removed from V and 3 bases from J, the gap between germline ends came to 13 bases. This CDR3 has 16 amino acids. CDR1 LNHDA and CDR2 SQIVND come from the germline V gene (reference sequence). The chain's CDR3 is CASSIGTRGSYNEQFF. For the CDR3, the DNA is TGTGCCAGTAGTATAGGAACTCGGGGTAGCTACAATGAGCAGTTCTTC. The full variable domain, completed using reference TRBV19 and TRBJ2-1, is DGGITQSPKYLFRKEGQNVTLSCEQNLNHDAMYWYRQDPGQGLRLIYYSQIVNDFQKGDIAEGYSVSREKKESFPLTVTSAQKNPTAFYLCASSIGTRGSYNEQFFGPGTRLTVL.

This clone was observed once. This chain links TRBV19 with TRBJ1-5, with 8 positions matching TRBD1. Trimming removed 0 bases from V and 5 bases from J; junction bases left unmatched: 9. The germline V gene has CDR1 LNHDA and CDR2 SQIVND (reference sequence). This CDR3 has 17 residues. The CDR3 loop is CASSIDLSRGLYQPQHF. The CDR3 bases are TGTGCCAGTAGTATAGATCTATCCAGGGGGCTCTATCAGCCCCAGCATTTT.

The V gene is TRBV27, the J gene TRBJ2-2; TRBD1 is a possible D gene (6 bases). The V end was cut by 5 bases, the J end by 3 bases, with 13 bases between. CDR1 and CDR2 from the germline V gene are MNHEY and SMNVEV (reference sequence). The CDR3 spans 15 residues. CDR3 DNA sequence: TGTGCCAGCAGTACCTACGACAGGTACACCGGGGAGCTGTTTTTT. This translates into CASSTYDRYTGELFF.

The chain recombines TRBV4-2 with TRBJ1-4, with 9 bases that match TRBD1. The CDR3 is 15 amino acids. Trimming at V came to 3 bases and at J to 5 bases, leaving 4 bases not matched to a gene. In germline, CDR1 is LGHNA, CDR2 YNFKEQ. The CDR3 DNA reads TGTGCCAGCAGCCAGACGACAGGGGGAAATGAAAAACTGTTTTTT. Translating gives CASSQTTGGNEKLFF.

V gene TRBV6-6 combines with J gene TRBJ2-2; D might be TRBD2 (5 bases). Germline CDR1 and CDR2: MNHNY and SVGAGI (reference sequence). The V end was cut by 5 bases, the J end by 4 bases, with 11 bases between. The CDR3 is 14 amino acids. The CDR3 protein is CASSDGGGTGELFF. The CDR3 DNA is TGTGCCAGCAGTGACGGCGGAGGCACCGGGGAGCTGTTTTTT.

This clone was observed a handful of times. The rearrangement joins TRBV7-3 to TRBJ1-3; D not resolved. The V gene lost 6 bases and the J gene lost 4 bases, with 19 bases spanning the gap. Per germline, CDR1 SGHTA and CDR2 FQGTGA. The CDR3 runs 16 residues. The CDR3 DNA is TGTGCCAGCAGTACGGGCGGGTGGGTTTTAGGAAACACCATATATTTT. Translation: CASSTGGWVLGNTIYF. Using reference TRBV7-3 and TRBJ1-3 for the parts outside the CDR3, the full variable domain is GAGVSQTPSNKVTEKGKYVELRCDPISGHTALYWYRQSLGQGPEFLIYFQGTGAADDSGLPNDRFFAVRPEGSVSTLKIQRTERGDSAVYLCASSTGGWVLGNTIYFGEGSWLTVV.

This clone was seen only a few times. The chain couples TRBV5-4 to TRBJ2-7; 8 nucleotides match TRBD1. Germline CDR1 SGHNT, CDR2 YYREEE (reference sequence). Unmatched junction bases numbered 10, after V lost 3 bases and J lost 2 bases. The CDR3 contains 16 residues. The CDR3 protein is CASSSGPPGGPYEQYF. The CDR3 nucleotides read TGTGCCAGCAGCTCCGGCCCCCCAGGGGGCCCCTACGAGCAGTACTTC. The entire variable domain, with the rest obtained from reference TRBV5-4 and TRBJ2-7, is as follows: ETGVTQSPTHLIKTRGQQVTLRCSSQSGHNTVSWYQQALGQGPQFIFQYYREEENGRGNFPPRFSGLQFPNYSSELNVNALELDDSALYLCASSSGPPGGPYEQYFGPGTRLTVT.

This chain links TRBV5-8 with TRBJ2-3; perhaps TRBD1 as D (6 bases). V was shortened by 3 bases and J by 9 bases, with 8 bases between the two germline ends. This CDR3 is built from 11 residues. CDR1 is SGHTS, CDR2 YDEGEE, per germline. CDR3 nucleotide sequence: TGTGCCAGCAGCTACGGGACAACGCAGTATTTT. Translating it yields CASSYGTTQYF.

The V gene is TRBV4-1, the J gene TRBJ2-1; maybe TRBD2 (5 bases). Germline-derived CDR1 and CDR2 are MGHRA and YSYEKL. This CDR3 has 15 amino acids. Trimming took 3 bases from V and 6 from J, leaving 15 bases between them. CDR3 amino acids: CASSQWGGLGNEQFF. The CDR3 bases are TGCGCCAGCAGCCAGTGGGGTGGACTTGGCAATGAGCAGTTCTTC.

This clone was counted between two and nine times. The chain carries TRBV4-2 and TRBJ2-7, with no clear D. The V gene's germline CDR1 is LGHNA and CDR2 YNFKEQ. V shed 0 bases and J shed 2 bases, with 8 bases lying between them. The length of the CDR3 is 14 residues. CDR3 sequence (DNA): TGTGCCAGCAGCCAAGATCGCTTAGCCTACGAGCAGTACTTC. Translated, it gives CASSQDRLAYEQYF.

The chain is built from TRBV2 and TRBJ2-7; 8 positions agree with TRBD1. The CDR3 is made up of 15 amino acids. V lost 6 bases to trimming and J lost 5 bases; unmatched junction nucleotides: 12. Germline CDR1 is SNHLY and CDR2 is FYNNEI. The CDR3 region is CASRLQGARLDEQYF. The CDR3 DNA reads as TGTGCCAGCAGGCTTCAGGGGGCGCGGTTGGACGAGCAGTACTTC.

The chain carries TRBV10-3 and TRBJ1-5; unclear D gene. Germline V gives CDR1 ENHRY, CDR2 SYGVKD. This CDR3 is 14 amino acids long. Between the trimmed V and J ends, which lost 0 bases and 6 bases, there was a span of 9 bases. The CDR3 nucleotides read TGTGCCATCAGTGAGTCCATCGGTGGTCAGCCCCAGCATTTT. Translation: CAISESIGGQPQHF.

This rearrangement joins TRBV9 to TRBJ1-1, with TRBD1 matching 7 bases. From germline, CDR1 is SGDLS and CDR2 YYNGEE. The CDR3 spans 13 residues. V shed 4 bases and J 4 bases; nucleotides not matched to a gene: 4. The CDR3 region has the DNA TGTGCCAGCAGCCCAACAGGGGTCACTGAAGCTTTCTTT. This codes for CASSPTGVTEAFF.

The genes are TRBV30 and TRBJ1-4, with D possibly being TRBD1 (5 bases). In germline, CDR1 is GTSNPN, CDR2 SVGIG (reference sequence). The CDR3 spans 13 residues. The V gene lost 0 bases and the J gene lost 8 bases, with 10 bases spanning the gap. The CDR3 nucleotides are TGTGCCTGGAGTGTACAGGTGTTGGAAAAACTGTTTTTT. Residues: CAWSVQVLEKLFF.

This clone has only one observation. The chain carries TRBV12-3 or TRBV12-4 and TRBJ2-1, with 7 bases that match TRBD2. With 7 bases clipped from V and 7 bases from J, the junction kept 7 bases outside the gene matches. The CDR3 length is 13 residues. The CDR3 loop reads CASKTEGGNEQFF. In nucleotides, the CDR3 is TGTGCCAGCAAGACGGAGGGAGGGAATGAGCAGTTCTTC.

As to this clone: This specimen includes other DNA sequences encoding the same CDR3. This sequence joins TRBV9 and TRBJ1-1, with D maybe TRBD1 (5 bases). Germline V gene sequence: CDR1 SGDLS, CDR2 YYNGEE. The V end was cut by 0 bases, the J end by 1 base, with 7 bases between. This CDR3 is 14 amino acids long. The DNA of the CDR3 is TGTGCCAGCAGCGTAGTGGGGGGGAACACTGAAGCTTTCTTT. Amino acid sequence: CASSVVGGNTEAFF.